In this sample, the clone carrying this TCR beta chain turned up many times. Its antigen is undetermined. The data are from a study of neurological immune-mediated disorders. The study's findings and limits: TCR clonal expansion peaked in HTLV-1-associated myelopathy patients and was lowest in multiple sclerosis patients. In multiple sclerosis patients, the repertoire cluster was unrelated to clinical or MRI findings.

V dropped 7 bases and J dropped 1 base, with 16 bases sitting between them. The CDR3 runs 15 residues. Germline V gene sequence: CDR1 MDHEN, CDR2 SYDVKM. With 10-nucleotide random UMIs, 5'RACE was used to make the cDNA. TCRdb reanalysed the 5' RACE reads using MiXCR and keeps one entry per CDR3 protein. The sample includes around 66,000 distinct CDR3 sequences, 5.2% of them seen just once. From 2 million PBMCs stored at -80 C, the unsorted libraries were generated. The source material was PBMCs. This receptor was identified in a young woman with multiple sclerosis. The chain has TRBV28 and TRBJ1-1; a possible D gene is TRBD1 (6 bases). CDR3 DNA sequence: TGTGCCAGCATGGGTCGGGGGGGCCAGAACACTGAAGCTTTCTTT. This codes for CASMGRGGQNTEAFF. Using reference TRBV28 and TRBJ1-1 for the parts outside the CDR3, the full variable domain is DVKVTQSSRYLVKRTGEKVFLECVQDMDHENMFWYRQDPGLGLRLIYFSYDVKMKEKGDIPEGYSVSREKKERFSLILESASTNQTSMYLCASMGRGGQNTEAFFGQGTRLTVV.